The 30 T cell receptor beta chains given below trace back to one sample, sequenced in a study of T cells after yellow fever vaccination. TCRdb ran MiXCR on the 5' RACE reads and lists one entry per CDR3 protein. The sample includes about 340,000 distinct CDR3 sequences, 3% to 4.5% of them seen just once. The sequenced sample was PBMCs, obtained 5 days after the yellow fever booster vaccination. The receptors were sampled from a man aged 18 to 30 who received the YFV17D yellow fever vaccine.

This clonotype was picked up a small number of times. The chain couples TRBV5-8 to TRBJ2-3; TRBD2 matches at 9 bases. Germline CDR1 SGHTS, CDR2 YDEGEE. V shed 6 bases and J 0 bases; nucleotides not matched to a gene: 5. The CDR3 consists of 15 residues. CDR3 loop: CASNPSGISTDTQYF. CDR3 DNA sequence: TGTGCCAGCAACCCTAGCGGGATTAGCACAGATACGCAGTATTTT. Full variable domain (rest looked up from reference TRBV5-8 and TRBJ2-3): EAGVTQSPTHLIKTRGQQATLRCSPISGHTSVYWYQQALGLGLQFLLWYDEGEERNRGNFPPRFSGRQFPNYSSELNVNALELEDSALYLCASNPSGISTDTQYFGPGTRLTVL.

V usage is TRBV6-5 and J usage is TRBJ2-7, with a tentative D call TRBD1 (5 bases). Trimming removed 6 bases at V and 3 bases at J, with 15 bases between. Germline V gene lookup returns CDR1 MNHEY and CDR2 SVGAGI. This CDR3 has 14 amino acids. In nucleotides, the CDR3 is TGTGCCAGCAGGGCTACAGTTAGGGGCTACGAGCAGTACGTC. Protein: CASRATVRGYEQYV.

This clonotype occurred many times. This chain uses TRBV9 with TRBJ2-3; 8 nucleotides line up with TRBD2. V lost 1 base and J lost 0; bases outside the gene matches: 4. This CDR3 comprises 16 residues. Germline CDR1 is SGDLS and CDR2 is YYNGEE. The DNA of the CDR3 is TGTGCCAGCAGCGTATTAGCGGGGTATAGCACAGATACGCAGTATTTT. Translated, it gives CASSVLAGYSTDTQYF.

The gene calls are TRBV7-2 and TRBJ2-5; D may correspond to TRBD1 or TRBD2 (6 bases each). Germline loops: CDR1 SGHTA, CDR2 FQGNSA. The CDR3 is made up of 15 amino acids. V was clipped by 5 bases and J by 4 bases, with 17 bases between them. The CDR3 nucleotides are TGTGCCAGCAGCCCCGTTGGGGGGCGCCTAGAGACCCAGTACTTC. This sequence encodes CASSPVGGRLETQYF.

This clonotype was observed at least ten times. The chain carries TRBV6-2 or TRBV6-3 and TRBJ1-5; 8 bases align to TRBD1. Germline V gene sequence: CDR1 MNHEY, CDR2 SVGEGT. V lost 4 bases, J lost 4 bases, and 6 bases stayed unmatched. The CDR3 length is 15 residues. This CDR3 is CASSFGQGGNQPQHF. CDR3 in DNA: TGTGCCAGCAGTTTCGGACAGGGCGGGAATCAGCCCCAGCATTTT.

The V and J genes are TRBV7-2 and TRBJ2-3; TRBD1 matches 10 bases. Losses at the gene ends were 3 bases for V and 5 bases for J; bases not matched to a gene: 2. Per the germline V gene, CDR1 is SGHTA and CDR2 is FQGNSA. CDR3 size: 14 residues. CDR3 nucleotide sequence: TGTGCCAGCAGCTTGACAGGGGGCTTAGATACGCAGTATTTT. Its protein product is CASSLTGGLDTQYF. The full variable domain, rest sourced from reference TRBV7-2 and TRBJ2-3, is GAGVSQSPSNKVTEKGKDVELRCDPISGHTALYWYRQSLGQGLEFLIYFQGNSAPDKSGLPSDRFSAERTGGSVSTLTIQRTQQEDSAVYLCASSLTGGLDTQYFGPGTRLTVL.

CDR3 protein: CASSLHPEAFYEQYV. CDR3 sequence (DNA): TGTGCCAGCAGCTTACACCCGGAAGCCTTCTACGAGCAGTACGTC. The chain uses TRBV11-2 and TRBJ2-7, with D uncertain. CDR1 is SGHAT, CDR2 FQNNGV, per germline. The CDR3 runs 15 residues. Trimming took off 2 bases at V and 3 bases at J, with 14 bases between the two ends.

This clonotype has a count of ten or more. The V and J genes are TRBV9 and TRBJ2-1; no firm D call. Germline-derived CDR1 and CDR2 are SGDLS and YYNGEE. The CDR3 length is 14 residues. Trimming removed 0 bases at V and 3 bases at J, with 7 bases between. The CDR3 DNA reads as TGTGCCAGCAGCGTAGTGTTAGGCTACAATGAGCAGTTCTTC. Translating it yields CASSVVLGYNEQFF.

The V gene is TRBV4-3, the J gene TRBJ2-5; D call uncertain. Trimming removed 0 bases from V and 5 bases from J, with 13 bases in between. The CDR3 is 15 amino acids. Germline V gene sequence: CDR1 LGHNA, CDR2 YSLEER. The CDR3: CASSQDRVGKETQYF. CDR3 nucleotides: TGCGCCAGCAGCCAAGATCGAGTGGGGAAGGAGACCCAGTACTTC.

This clonotype was counted ten times or more. The chain has TRBV5-1 and TRBJ1-1; D possibly corresponds to TRBD1 (5 bases). V was clipped by 2 bases and J by 5 bases, with 13 bases between them. CDR1 and CDR2 from the germline V gene are SGHRS and YFSETQ. This CDR3 comprises 14 residues. The CDR3 DNA sequence: TGCGCCAGCAGCTTTGACAGTGGCGGGACTGAAGCTTTCTTT. Its protein is CASSFDSGGTEAFF.

In its sample, this clonotype was seen a few times. This chain joins TRBV25-1 and TRBJ1-2, with TRBD1 as a possible D gene (6 bases). CDR3 size: 15 residues. Germline assignment: CDR1 MGHDK and CDR2 SYGVNS. Trimming stripped 6 bases from V and 1 base from J, with 15 bases between. The DNA for the CDR3 is TGTGCCAGCAGCCATTCAGGGGCGGGTAACTATGGCTACACCTTC. Translated, it gives CASSHSGAGNYGYTF.

This chain joins TRBV24-1 and TRBJ2-1, with D tentatively TRBD1 (5 bases). Germline V lookup: CDR1 KGHDR, CDR2 SFDVKD. The CDR3 spans 15 residues. The V end lost 3 bases, the J end lost 7 bases, and 15 bases lay between the germline ends. DNA of the CDR3: TGTGCCACCAGTGATCCCCGGGCAGGGTGGAATGAGCAGTTCTTC. Its translation is CATSDPRAGWNEQFF.

This clonotype was detected many times. V gene TRBV18 combines with J gene TRBJ2-3; 7 bases are a match to TRBD2. Germline lookup yields CDR1 KGHSH and CDR2 LQKENI. This CDR3 spans 19 amino acids. The V segment lost 5 bases and the J segment 1 base; nucleotides outside the gene matches: 18. CDR3 bases: TGTGCCAGCTCAACCGACCGGGACTATACATCGTTTGGCACAGATACGCAGTATTTT. This translates into CASSTDRDYTSFGTDTQYF.

The rearrangement joins TRBV4-3 to TRBJ1-2, with 7 bases identical to TRBD1. Germline V gene sequence: CDR1 LGHNA, CDR2 YSLEER. The CDR3 is 17 residues long. The ends lost 3 bases at V and 7 bases at J; junction bases unmatched: 17. The CDR3 sequence is CASSQIKGAVQVGGYTF. CDR3 DNA: TGCGCCAGCAGCCAGATCAAGGGGGCAGTGCAAGTGGGTGGCTACACCTTC.

This clonotype was seen a handful of times. The chain carries TRBV9 and TRBJ1-6; D might be TRBD1 (5 bases). This CDR3 has 15 amino acids. CDR1 and CDR2 from the germline V gene are SGDLS and YYNGEE. Trimming pared 2 bases from V and 5 bases from J, leaving 11 bases between. In nucleotides, the CDR3 is TGTGCCAGCAGCGTCCTGGACACCGATAATTCACCCCTCCACTTT. This codes for CASSVLDTDNSPLHF.

V gene TRBV20-1 combines with J gene TRBJ1-6; perhaps TRBD1 as D (5 bases). This CDR3 is built from 12 residues. Between the trimmed V and J ends, which lost 0 bases and 11 bases, there was a span of 8 bases. Germline V gene data show CDR1 as DFQATT and CDR2 as SNEGSKA (reference sequence). CDR3 region: CSARDREPPLHF. The DNA for the CDR3 is TGCAGTGCTAGAGACAGGGAACCACCCCTCCACTTT.

This chain uses TRBV6-5 with TRBJ2-5; D may be TRBD1 (5 bases). CDR1 and CDR2 (germline): MNHEY, SVGAGI. Between the trimmed V and J ends, which lost 7 bases and 1 base, there was a span of 10 bases. The length of the CDR3 is 13 residues. The CDR3 spells CASTPDTQETQYF. In nucleotides, the CDR3 is TGTGCCAGCACCCCGGACACCCAAGAGACCCAGTACTTC.

The chain employs TRBV25-1 and TRBJ2-5, with D perhaps matching TRBD2 (6 bases). The CDR3 length is 18 residues. Trimming pared 0 bases from V and 3 bases from J, leaving 20 bases between. CDR1 is MGHDK and CDR2 is SYGVNS in the germline V gene. The CDR3 spells CASSEYDRGTLLEETQYF. The CDR3, as DNA: TGTGCCAGCAGTGAATACGACCGGGGGACCCTACTGGAAGAGACCCAGTACTTC.

This clonotype occurred a few times. The gene calls are TRBV4-1 and TRBJ1-5; D not certain. This CDR3 is 14 amino acids long. Germline loops: CDR1 MGHRA, CDR2 YSYEKL. V was cut by 5 bases and J by 2 bases, with 10 bases left in between. DNA of the CDR3: TGCGCCAGCAGCTCCCTGTTGGGCAATCAGCCCCAGCATTTT. Translated: CASSSLLGNQPQHF.

The sample holds many counts of this clonotype. J is TRBJ2-2 and V is TRBV6-1; either TRBD1 or TRBD2 may supply D (6 bases each). CDR3 size: 17 residues. From germline, CDR1 is MNHNS and CDR2 SASEGT. V lost 5 bases, J lost 2 bases, and 18 bases lay in between. DNA for the CDR3: TGTGCCAGCAGTTTCCCGGGGGCAGATTATAACACCGGGGAGCTGTTTTTT. Amino acids: CASSFPGADYNTGELFF.

The rearrangement links TRBV7-6 to TRBJ1-1, with D perhaps TRBD1 (5 bases). V lost 5 bases to trimming and J lost 4 bases, with 20 bases between them. The length of the CDR3 is 16 residues. Germline V lookup: CDR1 SGHVS, CDR2 FNYEAQ. The CDR3 sequence is CASSPPPPGTGTEAFF. As DNA, the CDR3 is TGTGCCAGCAGCCCTCCCCCCCCAGGGACGGGCACTGAAGCTTTCTTT.

This clonotype was counted only a few times. The J gene is TRBJ1-5, the V gene TRBV6-6, with D uncertain. The germline V and J ends were trimmed by 2 bases and 9 bases, with 14 bases remaining between them. This CDR3 is built from 14 residues. In germline, CDR1 is MNHNY, CDR2 SVGAGI (reference sequence). DNA of the CDR3: TGTGCCAGCAGTTACGAGGTAGTCCCCTGGCCCCAGCATTTT. As protein: CASSYEVVPWPQHF.

The chain recombines TRBV4-1 with TRBJ2-2, with 9 bases aligning to TRBD2. The CDR3 consists of 16 residues. J gave up 3 bases and V 4 bases, and 6 bases lay outside the gene matches. The germline V gene has CDR1 MGHRA and CDR2 YSYEKL. CDR3 in DNA: TGCGCCAGCAGCCCAGTAGCGGGGGTTTACACCGGGGAGCTGTTTTTT. Its protein is CASSPVAGVYTGELFF.

This clonotype has at least ten counts. This chain joins TRBV2 and TRBJ2-3; 9 nucleotides align to TRBD2. The germline CDR1 and CDR2 sequences are SNHLY and FYNNEI. V shed 5 bases, J shed 6 bases, and the junction held 9 bases outside the gene matches. The CDR3 spans 15 residues. CDR3 residues: CASSQRGASLDTQYF. The DNA of the CDR3 is TGTGCCAGCAGTCAGCGGGGGGCCTCACTGGATACGCAGTATTTT.

The chain employs TRBV7-9 and TRBJ2-5; 7 bases match TRBD1. Germline V gene data show CDR1 as SEHNR and CDR2 as FQNEAQ (reference sequence). CDR3 length: 18 residues. The V gene end was trimmed by 5 bases and the J gene end by 0 bases; junction bases not matched to a gene: 15. The CDR3 here is CASSGYVRDREYQETQYF. The DNA of the CDR3 is TGTGCCAGCAGCGGGTACGTCCGAGACAGGGAGTACCAAGAGACCCAGTACTTC.

The V call is TRBV7-8, the J call TRBJ2-3; 14 bases align to TRBD2. The CDR3 is 18 residues long. Trimming cost V 5 bases and J 14 bases; bases outside gene matches: 21. Germline values: CDR1 SGHVS, CDR2 FQNEAQ. DNA of the CDR3: TGTGCCAGCAGCCCCCCGCTTCACGATACCGGACTAGCGGGGGGTACGTATTTT. This encodes CASSPPLHDTGLAGGTYF.

V usage is TRBV11-2 and J usage is TRBJ1-6; tentative D call: TRBD1 (6 bases). The CDR3 consists of 14 residues. Trimming removed 5 bases at V and 6 bases at J, with 11 bases between. CDR1 and CDR2 (germline): SGHAT, FQNNGV. The CDR3 region has the DNA TGTGCCAGCAGCCCAACAGGGAGTAATTCACCCCTCCACTTT. Its protein product is CASSPTGSNSPLHF.

This clonotype was counted between two and nine times. The chain joins TRBV7-9 to TRBJ1-4; 10 bases line up with TRBD1. The CDR3 runs to 15 residues. After removal of 4 bases from V and 6 bases from J, the junction contained 5 bases not matched to a gene. Germline CDR1 SEHNR, CDR2 FQNEAQ (reference sequence). CDR3 amino acids: CASSSTGGRYEKLFF. In DNA, the CDR3 is TGTGCCAGCAGCTCGACAGGGGGCCGATATGAAAAACTGTTTTTT.

At least ten counts were recorded for this clonotype. The V gene is TRBV5-6, the J gene TRBJ2-1; D unresolved. Germline loops: CDR1 SGHDT, CDR2 YYEEEE. The CDR3 is 15 amino acids. Deletions cut 0 bases from V and 5 bases from J, with 12 bases between. In DNA form, the CDR3 reads TGTGCCAGCAGCTTGGGGGGAAATTTCAACAATGAGCAGTTCTTC. Protein product: CASSLGGNFNNEQFF. Full variable domain (outside the CDR3, taken from reference TRBV5-6 and TRBJ2-1): DAGVTQSPTHLIKTRGQQVTLRCSPKSGHDTVSWYQQALGQGPQFIFQYYEEEERQRGNFPDRFSGHQFPNYSSELNVNALLLGDSALYLCASSLGGNFNNEQFFGPGTRLTVL.

The CDR3 coding sequence is TGTGCCAGCAGTTACGGTTCGGGGGGCGGTCAGCCCCAGCATTTT. Translating it yields CASSYGSGGGQPQHF. The V and J genes are TRBV6-2 or TRBV6-3 and TRBJ1-5; tentative D call: TRBD1 (6 bases). Germline CDR1 is MNHEY and CDR2 is SVGEGT. This CDR3 is 15 amino acids long. The ends were cut back, 2 bases at V and 6 bases at J, with 14 bases in the middle.